Following are 10 T cell receptor beta chains from one sample sequenced in a study of T cells expressing NK-cell markers. After re-calling the 5' RACE reads, TCRdb lists one entry per CDR3 protein, DNA absent. The table lists roughly 350,000 distinct CDR3 sequences. The sample comprised blood T cells: a sorted CD56 or NKG2C T cell subset, CD4+ or CD8+ T cells, or bulk PBMC T cells (not recorded which). These receptors originate from a man aged 18-75 years in good health.

J is TRBJ1-6 and V is TRBV18. The length of the CDR3 is 15 residues. Germline CDR1 KGHSH, CDR2 LQKENI. The CDR3 region is CASSPNSPSNSPLHF.

This chain connects TRBV20-1 to TRBJ2-3; TCRdb lists TRBD1, though no DNA is available to test this call. This CDR3 region has 15 residues. Per the germline V gene, CDR1 is DFQATT and CDR2 is SNEGSKA (reference sequence). CDR3 loop: CSALGPAASTDTQYF.

The chain joins TRBV6-6 to TRBJ1-4; TCRdb gives TRBD1 as the D gene, but with no DNA this cannot be confirmed. The CDR3 runs to 12 residues. Germline lookup yields CDR1 MNHNY and CDR2 SVGAGI (reference sequence). The CDR3: CASSPGSEKLFF.

The V and J genes are TRBV5-1 and TRBJ1-2; the TRBD1 assignment by TCRdb is unverifiable without DNA. The CDR3 is made up of 13 amino acids. In germline, CDR1 is SGHRS, CDR2 YFSETQ. The CDR3 reads CASSSTGEWPYTF.

V is TRBV6-2 or TRBV6-3 and J is TRBJ2-2. The CDR3 length is 13 residues. Looked up from germline, CDR1 is MNHEY and CDR2 is SVGEGT. The CDR3 reads CASSYRGTPRVFF.

The chain carries TRBV6-5 and TRBJ2-1; TCRdb outputs TRBD2, but without DNA this stays unchecked. Germline CDR1 and CDR2: MNHEY and SVGAGI. The CDR3 runs to 17 residues. The CDR3 reads CASRPTFSAGFGNEQFF.

J is TRBJ1-1 and V is TRBV30; TCRdb designates TRBD1, a call that cannot be tested without DNA. This CDR3 spans 15 amino acids. Per germline, CDR1 GTSNPN and CDR2 SVGIG (reference sequence). The CDR3 is CAWSFRQGKGTEAFF.

The rearrangement joins TRBV11-2 to TRBJ1-1; TCRdb returns TRBD1, unconfirmable since there is no DNA. The CDR3 length is 14 residues. In germline, CDR1 is SGHAT, CDR2 FQNNGV. CDR3 in amino acids: CASSLEGTISEAFF.

The chain is built from TRBV3-1 and TRBJ1-5. Germline-derived CDR1 and CDR2 are LGHDT and YNNKEL (reference sequence). The CDR3 covers 17 residues. CDR3 sequence reads: CASSQGRDFAYNQPQHF. Supplemented by reference TRBV3-1 and TRBJ1-5, the full variable domain reads DTAVSQTPKYLVTQMGNDKSIKCEQNLGHDTMYWYKQDSKKFLKIMFSYNNKELIINETVPNRFSPKSPDKAHLNLHINSLELGDSAVYFCASSQGRDFAYNQPQHFGDGTRLSIL.

The chain has TRBV28 and TRBJ2-3; as DNA is missing, the TRBD2 call by TCRdb cannot be tested. The germline CDR1 and CDR2 sequences are MDHEN and SYDVKM. The CDR3 spans 17 residues. The CDR3 loop is CASSHPPSRRSTDTQYF.